Below, one TCR beta chain is given with its context. What this receptor recognizes is not known. No base quality information exists; no much larger clone differs at one position. Counted from cysteine to phenylalanine, this CDR3 has 12 amino acids. Only the CDR3 part of the read is kept: 36 bases, read in frame from the first base. According to the germline V gene (reference sequence), CDR1 reads GTSNPN and CDR2 reads SVGIG. Trimming removed 4 bases from V and 4 bases from J, leaving 10 bases between the germline ends. This sample is part of a study of cytomegalovirus exposure and HLA in healthy donors (dated by TCRdb to about 2017). About the investigation overall: In an earlier analysis of approximately 640 of the donors, approximately 300 Gb of sequence data and 90 million to 120 million unique TCR beta sequences from 180 million or so T cells were reported. Approximately 330 gigabases of sequencing data and approximately 92 million unique TCR sequences made up an early release that covered 500 to 650 HLA-typed donors. Of the 300 to 500 genotyped donors, approximately 80% were placed in the genetic ancestry cluster associated with self-reported Caucasian donors. The aim of the study was to test whether cataloging public T cell receptors could identify signatures of past pathogen exposure. The study profiled the T cell repertoires of hundreds of subjects by immunosequencing and related them to cytomegalovirus serostatus. Along with the roughly 670-subject first cohort, a separate validation cohort of over 90 different subjects was used. To predict cytomegalovirus infection status, the study brought together high-throughput TCR immunosequencing, statistical association of individual TCRs with disease status, and machine learning. In a later analysis, previously published TCR beta repertoires from 550 to 700 donors were re-analyzed and high-resolution HLA genotyping was added so that TCR occurrence patterns could be studied. Rather than drawing on any new phenotypic data, the later analysis identified candidate immune exposures from TCR beta sequences and the way those sequences occurred across donors. To decide whether each TCR beta V gene segment behaved as functional or pseudogenic, an earlier analysis of over 500 of the donors relied on high-throughput TCR beta sequencing. Alongside the repertoire data, information on donor age, sex, ethnicity and CMV serostatus was compiled. In a later genetic analysis, genome-wide SNP genotypes for about three fifths of the roughly 670 donors were used, and that subset was treated as a discovery cohort. Every repertoire in the discovery cohort had been generated on one and the same sequencing platform. HLA typing covered class I and class II loci at four-digit resolution. The number of donors typed differed by locus, with roughly 620-630 for A, B, C, DRB1 and DQB1, roughly 550 for DQA1, 600 to 610 for DPA1, and 400 to 490 for DPB1. Roughly 5 DR-DQ haplotypes were treated as single units for association and clustering because of strong linkage in the cohort. Across under 500 genotyped donors of the cohort, an average of roughly 200,000 unique TCR beta nucleotide sequences per donor were sequenced, and around 20% of those sequences were non-productive. Findings and caveats that apply to the study as a whole: According to a later analysis, parvovirus B19, influenza, CMV and Epstein-Barr virus appeared linked to several top co-occurrence clusters. The authors suggested that the approach could potentially be extended to other disease states and immunological phenotypes. Across donors, most TCR sequences were observed very rarely, whereas some public TCRs were present in many individuals. Because counts were too low, about 18 rarely observed V segments, including chromosome 9 orphons, were excluded from the earlier analysis of roughly 580 of the donors. The classifier was reported to diagnose cytomegalovirus status with high specificity and sensitivity in both the original and validation cohorts. A later analysis associated about 17,000 TCR beta sequences with specific HLA alleles at a false discovery rate of 0.05. A later genetic analysis associated a missense DCLRE1C variant with V-gene and J-gene trimming of TCR beta chains, and an independent cohort replicated the association. The only immune exposure information available for the cohort was CMV serostatus. Most CMV-associated TCR beta chains appeared to be HLA-restricted in a later analysis, and the HLA associations seemed to be driven largely by CMV exposure. Linkage disequilibrium might explain the correlated functional status among segregating V segments, but an unknown experimental factor could not be excluded. A later genetic analysis reported fewer N-insertions in productive TCRs among donors in an Asian-associated ancestry cluster than the roughly 620-donor mean. Presence/absence analyses assumed roughly uniform sequencing depth across donors, an assumption that may not hold. The 87-base-pair reads could not distinguish some IMGT-functional V segments, including TRBV6-2 and TRBV6-3, so those segments were excluded. Because HLA typing was unavailable for some donors at each locus, only the typed subset was used in association tests. In a later analysis, HLA-associated TCR beta chains showed more clonal expansion and lower generation probabilities than non-associated chains that were equally common. Broadly in line with IMGT annotations, most TCR beta V segments showed up in productive rearrangements about 87% or about 30% of the time in an earlier analysis of under 700 of the donors. A cluster of highly shared sequence variants was judged likely to be a technical artifact of the sequencing pipeline. In vitro tests confirmed that a few of the cytomegalovirus-associated TCR beta chains recognize cytomegalovirus antigens. In this cohort, only TCR beta chains were sequenced, and detectable features were limited by the absence of alpha or paired-chain data. The study listed approximately 150 TCR beta chains as associated with cytomegalovirus. According to a later analysis, TCR association rates differed among HLA loci, with DRB1 alleles showing the most associated TCRs and HLA-C alleles showing the fewest. Strong co-occurrence of HLA alleles, especially DR and DQ, made assigning TCR associations to individual alleles difficult. A further reported finding was that TCR beta sequences accurately predicted the HLA-A and HLA-B alleles for most subjects in the first cohort.

The library was generated by the immunoSEQ multiplex PCR assay. For the multiplex PCR, a mixture combining 60 forward primers for TCR Vbeta segments and 13 reverse primers for TCR Jbeta segments was used. The CDR3 region of rearranged TCR beta genes was amplified from genomic DNA by a multiplex PCR assay. On the Illumina HiSeq System, the amplified TCR beta libraries were sequenced as 87-base-pair reads. On the study's bioinformatics: A later analysis counted 75 million to 100 million unique TCR beta chains across the 670 or so repertoires, and some 11 million of these chains were shared by at least two donors. A nearest-neighbor algorithm error-corrected the raw reads and collapsed the reads into unique sequences, merging closely related sequences to remove PCR and sequencing errors. Alignment of CDR3 sequences to IMGT reference sequences was used to assign V, D and J gene segments. For a sequence to be retained, a match of at least six nucleotides to both a V gene segment and a J gene segment was required. Rearrangements were classified as productive when the CDR3 lacked stop codons and remained in frame with V and J, and all other rearrangements were classified as non-productive. CDR3 was defined according to IMGT convention as the region running from the second conserved V-encoded cysteine to the conserved J-encoded phenylalanine. Sequences without an unambiguous match to a single V gene segment were excluded from the earlier analysis of 450 to 650 of the donors. An earlier analysis of 587 of the donors classified V segments as functional when productive rearrangements were above 56.7% and as segregating when the standard deviation between donors was above 5%. A statistical classification framework was developed to diagnose cytomegalovirus status using the catalog of TCR beta chain sequences. A later analysis assigned V and J genes by comparing TCR nucleotide sequences with IMGT/GENE-DB human TR gene sequences. A later analysis assigned CDR3 sequences and most-parsimonious VDJ recombination scenarios with the TCRdist pipeline. A later analysis defined each TCR beta chain by its CDR3 amino acid sequence plus V-gene family, and excluded reads lacking a unique V-gene family. To address suspected cross-contamination and a sequencing artifact, a later analysis removed 592 highly shared, low-generation-probability nucleotide sequences. In a later analysis, a clonal expansion index was calculated for each public chain from normalized within-repertoire ranks of inferred template counts. In a later analysis, generation probabilities were computed using a VDJ recombination model fitted to out-of-frame rearrangements, and the results were checked against IGoR. In a later analysis, TCR-TCR, TCR-HLA and TCR-CMV co-occurrence was scored with hypergeometric tests, and a repertoire-size bias correction was applied to TCR pairs. False discovery rates were estimated in a later analysis by permuting HLA or CMV assignments 20 times. In a later analysis, co-occurring TCRs were grouped with DBSCAN, and TCRdist sequence similarity was added when clustering was performed within HLA-allele-positive subsets. Co-occurrence clustering excluded repertoires with fewer than 30,000 or more than 120,000 public chains, plus five with anomalous nucleotide sharing. TCRdb provides this immuneACCESS table in a form limited to in-frame rearrangements. Some clones are lacking; in checked studies, under half of them reflect an unresolved V gene, and why the rest are absent is not known. V, J and clone size are those of that table, while D and trimming were read from the DNA. The sample profile shows about 180,000 clones; just over 75% of them were found once. Of the sample, roughly 1.5% is held by the ten largest clones.

The cohort comprised 666 healthy bone marrow donors. All cohort members were sampled while nominally healthy, although unrecorded immune exposures were likely present. The donor was CMV seronegative and was included in the group of a few hundred seronegative cohort members. A peripheral blood sample was provided by each donor, and peripheral blood mononuclear cells were used for TCR beta sequencing. The Qiagen DNeasy Blood Extraction Kit was used to extract genomic DNA from the blood cell samples. Sequencing was carried out using PBMCs. The receptor chain draws on TRBV30 and TRBJ1-2; no confident D gene assignment can be made. This TCR derives from a man aged 18 to 29 in good health and CMV-seronegative. The bases read TGTGCCTGGAATCCGGGATCCTATGGCTACACCTTC. It encodes CAWNPGSYGYTF. The reference TRBV30 and TRBJ1-2 proteins fill in what lies around the CDR3, so the full variable domain reads SQTIHQWPATLVQPVGSPLSLECTVEGTSNPNLYWYRQAAGRGLQLLFYSVGIGQISSEVPQNLSASRPQDRQFILSSKKLLLSDSGFYLCAWNPGSYGYTFGSGTRLTVV.